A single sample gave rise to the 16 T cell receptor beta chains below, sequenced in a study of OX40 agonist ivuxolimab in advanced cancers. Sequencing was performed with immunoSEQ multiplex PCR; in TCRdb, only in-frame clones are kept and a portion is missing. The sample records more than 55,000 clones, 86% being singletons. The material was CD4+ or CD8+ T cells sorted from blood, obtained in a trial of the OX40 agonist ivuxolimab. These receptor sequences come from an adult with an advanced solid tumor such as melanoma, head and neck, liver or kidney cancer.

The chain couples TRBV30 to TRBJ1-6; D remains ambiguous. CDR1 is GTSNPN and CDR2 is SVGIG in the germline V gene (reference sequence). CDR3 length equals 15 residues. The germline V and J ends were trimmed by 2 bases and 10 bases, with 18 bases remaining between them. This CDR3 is CAWSPHPGSMSPLHF. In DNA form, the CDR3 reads TGTGCCTGGAGTCCGCACCCCGGGAGCATGTCACCCCTCCACTTT.

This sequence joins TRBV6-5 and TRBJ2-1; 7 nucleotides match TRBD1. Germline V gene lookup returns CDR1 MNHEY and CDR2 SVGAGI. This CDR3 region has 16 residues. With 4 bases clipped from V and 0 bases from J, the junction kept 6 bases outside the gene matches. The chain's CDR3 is CASSFPRTGSYNEQFF. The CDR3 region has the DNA TGTGCCAGCAGTTTTCCTAGGACAGGCTCCTACAATGAGCAGTTCTTC.

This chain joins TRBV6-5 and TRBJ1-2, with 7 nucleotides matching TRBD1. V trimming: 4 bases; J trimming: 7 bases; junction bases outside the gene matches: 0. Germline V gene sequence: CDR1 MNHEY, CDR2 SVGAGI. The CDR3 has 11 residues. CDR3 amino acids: CASSSGGGYTF. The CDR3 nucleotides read TGTGCCAGCAGTTCAGGGGGTGGCTACACCTTC.

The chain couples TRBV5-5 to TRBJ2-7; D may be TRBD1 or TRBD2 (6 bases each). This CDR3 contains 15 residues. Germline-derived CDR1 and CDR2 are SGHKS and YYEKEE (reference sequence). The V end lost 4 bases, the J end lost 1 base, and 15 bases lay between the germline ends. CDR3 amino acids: CASSVQGGVSYEQYF. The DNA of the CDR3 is TGTGCCAGCAGCGTACAGGGAGGAGTTTCCTACGAGCAGTACTTC.

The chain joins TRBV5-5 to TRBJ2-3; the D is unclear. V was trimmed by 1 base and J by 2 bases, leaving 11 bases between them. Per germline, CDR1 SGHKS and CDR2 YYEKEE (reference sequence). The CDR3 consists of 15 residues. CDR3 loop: CASSLSGLLTDTQYF. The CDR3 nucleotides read TGTGCCAGCAGCTTGTCGGGCTTACTCACAGATACGCAGTATTTT.

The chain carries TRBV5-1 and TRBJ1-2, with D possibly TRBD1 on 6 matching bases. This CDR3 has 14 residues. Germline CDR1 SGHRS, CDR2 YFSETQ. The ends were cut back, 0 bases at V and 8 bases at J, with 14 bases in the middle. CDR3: CASSLALGGRGYTF. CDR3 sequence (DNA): TGCGCCAGCAGCTTGGCCCTGGGGGGGCGAGGCTACACCTTC. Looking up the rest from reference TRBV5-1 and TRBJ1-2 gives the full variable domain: KAGVTQTPRYLIKTRGQQVTLSCSPISGHRSVSWYQQTPGQGLQFLFEYFSETQRNKGNFPGRFSGRQFSNSRSEMNVSTLELGDSALYLCASSLALGGRGYTFGSGTRLTVV.

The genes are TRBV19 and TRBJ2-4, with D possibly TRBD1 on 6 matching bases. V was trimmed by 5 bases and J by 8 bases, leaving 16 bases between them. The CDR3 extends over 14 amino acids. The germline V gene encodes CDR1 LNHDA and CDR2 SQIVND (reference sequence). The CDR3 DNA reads TGTGCCAGTAGTGTCACAGGGCTAGGGCACATTCAGTACTTC. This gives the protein CASSVTGLGHIQYF.

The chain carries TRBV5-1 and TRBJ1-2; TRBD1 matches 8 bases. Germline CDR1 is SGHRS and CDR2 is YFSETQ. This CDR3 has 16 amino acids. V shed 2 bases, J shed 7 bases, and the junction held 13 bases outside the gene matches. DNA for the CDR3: TGCGCCAGCAGCTTAGTCATCAGGGGGCTAGGAGGTGGCTACACCTTC. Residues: CASSLVIRGLGGGYTF.

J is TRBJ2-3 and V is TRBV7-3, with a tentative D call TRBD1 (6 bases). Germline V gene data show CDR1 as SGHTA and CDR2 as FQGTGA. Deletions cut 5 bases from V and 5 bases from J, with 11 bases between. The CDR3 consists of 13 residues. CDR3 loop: CASSPGVGDTQYF. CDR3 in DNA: TGTGCCAGCAGCCCAGGGGTTGGAGATACGCAGTATTTT.

CDR3: CASSFAGDSYTF. DNA for the CDR3: TGCGCCAGCAGCTTCGCCGGAGATAGTTACACCTTC. V usage is TRBV5-1 and J usage is TRBJ1-2; D not certain. Germline CDR1 is SGHRS and CDR2 is YFSETQ. The ends were cut back, 2 bases at V and 11 bases at J, with 13 bases in the middle. CDR3 size: 12 residues.

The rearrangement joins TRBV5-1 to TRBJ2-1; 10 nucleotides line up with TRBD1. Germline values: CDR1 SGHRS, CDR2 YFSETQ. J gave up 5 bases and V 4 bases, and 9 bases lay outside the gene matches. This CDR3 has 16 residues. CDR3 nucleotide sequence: TGCGCCAGCAGCCGATTAGGGACAGGGGAAAACAATGAGCAGTTCTTC. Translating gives CASSRLGTGENNEQFF.

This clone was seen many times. CDR3 loop: CASSLLPSYEQYF. Here the CDR3 DNA reads TGCGCCAGCAGTCTCCTCCCCTCGTACGAGCAGTACTTC. The gene calls are TRBV10-2 and TRBJ2-7; D remains unclear. CDR3 length: 13 residues. The ends were cut back, 5 bases at V and 4 bases at J, with 12 bases in the middle. CDR1 and CDR2 (germline): WSHSY, SAAADI.

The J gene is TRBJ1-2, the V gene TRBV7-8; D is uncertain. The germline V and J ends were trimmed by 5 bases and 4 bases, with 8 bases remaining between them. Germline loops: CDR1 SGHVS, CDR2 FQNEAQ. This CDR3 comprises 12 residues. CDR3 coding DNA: TGTGCCAGCAGCCATGAAAGCTATGGCTACACCTTC. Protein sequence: CASSHESYGYTF.

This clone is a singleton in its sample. The chain's CDR3 is CASSILSGEGPAFF. The CDR3 bases are TGTGCCAGTAGTATCCTTTCCGGGGAGGGTCCCGCTTTCTTT. The chain links TRBV19 to TRBJ1-1; D is ambiguous. The ends were cut back, 3 bases at V and 11 bases at J, with 19 bases in the middle. In germline, CDR1 is LNHDA, CDR2 SQIVND (reference sequence). This CDR3 is built from 14 residues.

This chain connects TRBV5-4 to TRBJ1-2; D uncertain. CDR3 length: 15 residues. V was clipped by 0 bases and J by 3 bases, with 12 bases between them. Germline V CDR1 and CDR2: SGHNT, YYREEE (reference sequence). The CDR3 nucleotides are TGTGCCAGCAGCTTGGGGCCGGCCGGTTACTATGGCTACACCTTC. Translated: CASSLGPAGYYGYTF.

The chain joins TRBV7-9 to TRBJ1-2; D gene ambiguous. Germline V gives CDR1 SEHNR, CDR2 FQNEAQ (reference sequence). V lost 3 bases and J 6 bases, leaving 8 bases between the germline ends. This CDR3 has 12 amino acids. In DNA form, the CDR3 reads TGTGCCAGCAGCTTCGAAGGGCATGGCTACACCTTC. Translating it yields CASSFEGHGYTF.